The TCR beta chain under discussion was sequenced for a study of blood T cell repertoires in COVID-19. Authors' analysis steps: Scientists estimated how many nucleated cells there were by amplifying reference gene primers. Measured with immunoSEQ multiplex PCR; TCRdb has only the in-frame clones, and not every one. V and J calls and clone size are as listed in that table; D and trimming were resolved from the DNA. The table shows about 46,000 clones, with approximately 88% occurring only once. Per germline, CDR1 MDHEN and CDR2 SYDVKM. This CDR3 contains 14 residues. V was clipped by 1 base and J by 1 base, with 7 bases between them.

Sequencing input: peripheral blood. This chain connects TRBV28 to TRBJ2-5; D unclear. This TCR was sampled from a man in his fifties or sixties with acute or convalescent COVID-19. CDR3 protein: CASSLSLTQETQYF. The CDR3 DNA reads as TGTGCCAGCAGTTTATCACTTACCCAAGAGACCCAGTACTTC.